The 6 T cell receptor beta chains in this list originate from one sample, sequenced in a study of cytomegalovirus exposure and HLA in healthy donors. PCR employed 60 Vbeta and 13 Jbeta primers. The data were produced by immunoSEQ multiplex PCR, yet TCRdb's version contains in-frame clones alone and is incomplete. The profile shows approximately 170,000 clones, under 80% of them singletons. The sequenced sample consisted of PBMCs. These receptors all come from a man aged 30-40 years in good health and CMV-seropositive.

The chain uses TRBV30 and TRBJ2-5; no clear D gene. Germline V lookup: CDR1 GTSNPN, CDR2 SVGIG (reference sequence). V was shortened by 4 bases and J by 5 bases, with 8 bases between the two germline ends. The CDR3 loop spans 11 amino acids. The CDR3 DNA is TGTGCCTGGACCCCAATGGAGACCCAGTACTTC. It translates to CAWTPMETQYF.

CDR3 region: CASSLGGRGAADTQYF. CDR3 coding DNA: TGTGCCAGCAGCTTGGGGGGGAGGGGCGCCGCGGATACGCAGTATTTT. The gene calls are TRBV5-4 and TRBJ2-3, with 7 bases that match TRBD2. Germline assignment: CDR1 SGHNT and CDR2 YYREEE (reference sequence). V shed 0 bases and J 6 bases; nucleotides not matched to a gene: 10. CDR3 length: 16 amino acids.

V is TRBV6-1 and J is TRBJ2-7; tentatively, D is TRBD1 (6 bases). Trimming took off 6 bases at V and 2 bases at J, with 14 bases between the two ends. There are 14 residues in the CDR3. Germline-derived CDR1 and CDR2 are MNHNS and SASEGT. CDR3 region: CASRPRDNTYEQYF. DNA of the CDR3: TGTGCCAGCAGACCCCGGGACAACACCTACGAGCAGTACTTC.

The CDR3 DNA is TGTGCCATCAGTGAGGTAAGGGGCGGTCAGCCCCAGCATTTT. Amino acid sequence: CAISEVRGGQPQHF. V gene TRBV10-3 combines with J gene TRBJ1-5; D is possibly TRBD1 (5 bases). V lost 2 bases and J lost 6, with 11 bases in between. The CDR3 has 14 residues. Looked up from germline, CDR1 is ENHRY and CDR2 is SYGVKD.

J is TRBJ1-2 and V is TRBV14; tentatively, D is TRBD1 (6 bases). This CDR3 has 13 residues. V lost 2 bases, J lost 5 bases, and 9 bases lay in between. Germline V gene lookup returns CDR1 SGHDN and CDR2 FVKESK. The CDR3 DNA reads TGTGCCAGCAGCCAAACAAGGGGGTATGGCTACACCTTC. It is translated as CASSQTRGYGYTF.

This clone occurred a few times. V is TRBV7-2 and J is TRBJ2-5; 12 positions match TRBD2. The CDR3 consists of 15 residues. Per germline, CDR1 SGHTA and CDR2 FQGNSA. J was trimmed by 5 bases and V by 5 bases; bases with no gene match: 6. CDR3 nucleotide sequence: TGTGCCAGCAGCCCCCCCGGGACTAGCGGGGAGACCCAGTACTTC. Amino acid sequence: CASSPPGTSGETQYF.